The rows below give T cell receptor beta chains drawn from one sample of a study of vaccination and CD4 T cells after COVID-19. These receptors are not linked to any known antigen. TCRdb re-analysed the PCR reads in MiXCR, keeping a single row per CDR3 protein. The sample lists 25,000 or so distinct CDR3 sequences, under 45% occurring once. Specimen: CD4+ T cells from blood, cultured in vitro, collected before SARS-CoV-2 vaccination. Every receptor here comes from a human donor who received a COVID-19 vaccine. The CDR3 runs from the conserved cysteine through the conserved F or W. A D gene is named only where the DNA matches it firmly. Clone sizes are given selectively: once, few, many, or a class where the clone is expanded.

CDR3aa | CDR3nt | abundance | v_gene | d_gene | j_gene
CASSYTRPGQGIYNSPLHF | TGTGCCAGCAGTTACACCCGACCGGGACAGGGTATCTATAATTCACCCCTCCACTTT | - | TRBV6-5 | TRBD1 | TRBJ1-6
CAWTLDWAGTEAFF | TGTGCCTGGACCCTGGACTGGGCAGGCACTGAAGCTTTCTTT | few | TRBV30 | - | TRBJ1-1
CAWSMGQRNEKLFF | TGTGCCTGGAGTATGGGGCAGAGAAATGAAAAACTGTTTTTT | - | TRBV30 | - | TRBJ1-4
CASSLLTGGETGELFF | TGTGCCAGCAGCCTCCTGACAGGGGGGGAGACCGGGGAGCTGTTTTTT | once | TRBV11-3 | TRBD1 | TRBJ2-2
CASSDRGSYEQYF | TGTGCCAGCAGTGACAGGGGCTCCTACGAGCAGTACTTC | few | TRBV7-6 | TRBD1 | TRBJ2-7
CASSEWVGDSPLHF | TGTGCCAGCAGTGAATGGGTAGGGGATTCACCCCTCCACTTT | - | TRBV6-1 | - | TRBJ1-6
CASSKPSSREQYF | TGTGCCAGCAGCAAACCGTCGTCAAGGGAGCAGTACTTC | - | TRBV6-2/TRBV6-3 | - | TRBJ2-7
CASSRETGLGNTEAFF | TGTGCCAGTAGTAGAGAGACAGGGCTCGGGAACACTGAAGCTTTCTTT | - | TRBV19 | TRBD1 | TRBJ1-1
CSARNYRGRDSGRTDTQYF | TGCAGTGCTAGAAACTATAGGGGCCGGGATAGCGGACGCACAGATACGCAGTATTTT | - | TRBV20-1 | - | TRBJ2-3
CSAETSGGLREQFF | TGCAGTGCTGAGACTAGCGGGGGGCTTCGTGAGCAGTTCTTC | - | TRBV20-1 | TRBD2 | TRBJ2-1
CSARASGDYEQYF | TGCAGTGCTAGAGCGTCCGGGGACTACGAGCAGTACTTC | few | TRBV20-1 | - | TRBJ2-7
CASSVGTGGNSPLHF | TGTGCCAGCAGTGTGGGGACAGGAGGGAATTCACCCCTCCACTTT | few | TRBV2 | TRBD1 | TRBJ1-6
CASSPGLVGTDTQYF | TGTGCCAGCAGCCCGGGACTAGTGGGAACAGATACGCAGTATTTT | - | TRBV7-2 | TRBD2 | TRBJ2-3
CASSLASTGRFTEAFF | TGTGCCAGCAGCTTAGCATCCACAGGGAGGTTCACTGAAGCTTTCTTT | once | TRBV7-6 | - | TRBJ1-1
CATSRERLAGGDTQYF | TGTGCCACCAGCAGAGAAAGACTAGCGGGGGGGGATACGCAGTATTTT | - | TRBV15 | TRBD2 | TRBJ2-3
CASSPPGQGEMKPQHF | TGTGCCAGCTCACCACCAGGACAGGGGGAAATGAAGCCCCAGCATTTT | few | TRBV18 | TRBD1 | TRBJ1-5
CASSKTENTEAFF | TGTGCCAGCAGCAAAACAGAGAACACTGAAGCTTTCTTT | few | TRBV21-1 | - | TRBJ1-1
CSAYNHRDGTDTQYF | TGCAGTGCCTATAACCACAGGGACGGCACAGATACGCAGTATTTT | - | TRBV20-1 | - | TRBJ2-3
CASSLMETGAYGYTF | TGTGCCAGCAGCCTCATGGAGACAGGGGCGTATGGCTACACCTTC | few | TRBV12-3/TRBV12-4 | TRBD1 | TRBJ1-2
CASNLLAGITDTQYF | TGTGCCAGCAACCTACTAGCGGGAATCACAGATACGCAGTATTTT | - | TRBV6-1 | TRBD2 | TRBJ2-3
CASSRQGTSDTGELFF | TGTGCCAGTAGTAGACAGGGGACTAGCGATACCGGGGAGCTGTTTTTT | - | TRBV19 | TRBD2 | TRBJ2-2
CASSQDGESTDTQYF | TGTGCCAGCAGCCAAGATGGGGAGAGCACAGATACGCAGTATTTT | - | TRBV4-2 | - | TRBJ2-3
CATNSPGLEEETQYF | TGTGCCACCAATTCCCCGGGACTAGAGGAAGAGACCCAGTACTTC | - | TRBV6-1 | TRBD2 | TRBJ2-5
CASSPPPTIGSLWLQGSGYTF | TGTGCCAGCAGCCCCCCACCCACAATTGGTTCGTTGTGGTTACAGGGCTCTGGCTACACCTTC | - | TRBV7-8 | - | TRBJ1-2
CASSNYAPLNTEAFF | TGTGCCAGCAGTAACTATGCGCCCCTGAACACTGAAGCTTTCTTT | - | TRBV6-2/TRBV6-3 | - | TRBJ1-1
CASSWTSGALDEQFF | TGTGCCAGCAGTTGGACTAGCGGGGCCCTGGATGAGCAGTTCTTC | - | TRBV6-5 | TRBD2 | TRBJ2-1
CASSRRGLAGSANTGELFF | TGTGCCAGCAGCCGTCGTGGACTAGCGGGGAGCGCGAACACCGGGGAGCTGTTTTTT | - | TRBV7-9 | TRBD2 | TRBJ2-2
CASRKGPPNYGYTF | TGTGCCAGCCGAAAAGGGCCGCCGAACTATGGCTACACCTTC | - | TRBV7-8 | - | TRBJ1-2
CASSLGVALEQYF | TGTGCCAGCAGCTTAGGCGTCGCTCTCGAGCAGTACTTC | - | TRBV7-2 | - | TRBJ2-7
CASTTGGFLSNQPQHF | TGTGCCAGCACCACCGGAGGGTTCCTTAGCAATCAGCCCCAGCATTTT | few | TRBV2 | - | TRBJ1-5
CASSSLSGEGSPTF | TGTGCCAGCAGCTCCTTAAGCGGGGAGGGAAGCCCCACTTTC | - | TRBV7-8 | TRBD2 | TRBJ2-6
CASSVSSGRNNQPQHF | TGTGCCAGCAGTGTTAGTTCAGGGCGAAACAATCAGCCCCAGCATTTT | - | TRBV6-1 | - | TRBJ1-5
CASSEGASYEQYF | TGCGCCAGCAGTGAAGGTGCTTCATACGAGCAGTACTTC | once | TRBV10-2 | - | TRBJ2-7
CSARLQGSTDTQYF | TGCAGTGCTAGGTTGCAGGGCAGCACAGATACGCAGTATTTT | - | TRBV20-1 | - | TRBJ2-3
CSALGLGADTQYF | TGCAGTGCTTTGGGACTAGGCGCAGATACGCAGTATTTT | - | TRBV20-1 | TRBD2 | TRBJ2-3
CATGKDVTGELFF | TGTGCCACAGGGAAGGATGTGACCGGGGAGCTGTTTTTT | - | TRBV24-1 | - | TRBJ2-2
CATSRYRGPETQYF | TGTGCCACCAGCAGATACAGGGGTCCAGAGACCCAGTACTTC | few | TRBV15 | TRBD1 | TRBJ2-5
CASSMDTYNSPLHF | TGTGCCAGCAGCATGGACACCTATAATTCACCCCTCCACTTT | - | TRBV7-6 | - | TRBJ1-6
CAWSESSGNTIYF | TGTGCCTGGAGTGAAAGCTCTGGAAACACCATATATTTT | - | TRBV30 | - | TRBJ1-3
CASSALSGGTGELFF | TGTGCCAGCAGTGCCCTCTCAGGGGGGACCGGGGAGCTGTTTTTT | - | TRBV6-4 | - | TRBJ2-2
CASSLEAHQETQYF | TGTGCCAGCAGCTTAGAGGCTCACCAAGAGACCCAGTACTTC | few | TRBV7-7 | - | TRBJ2-5
CAWSVPYRTEAFF | TGTGCCTGGAGTGTACCCTATCGCACTGAAGCTTTCTTT | - | TRBV30 | - | TRBJ1-1
CASSIRRSGGGGYTF | TGTGCCAGTAGTATCCGAAGATCAGGGGGAGGTGGCTACACCTTC | few | TRBV19 | TRBD1 | TRBJ1-2
CSAQGLAGGRTTYEQYF | TGCAGTGCCCAGGGACTAGCGGGGGGCCGAACAACCTACGAGCAGTACTTC | - | TRBV20-1 | TRBD2 | TRBJ2-7
CATSRDGYGYTF | TGTGCCACCAGCCGCGACGGCTATGGCTACACCTTC | few | TRBV15 | - | TRBJ1-2